The 16 T cell receptor beta chains in this list originate from one sample, sequenced in a study of chemoradiotherapy in HPV16-positive cancers. Produced via immunoSEQ multiplex PCR; TCRdb's table is partial and in-frame only. The sample carries about 24,000 clones, roughly 90% recorded once. The sample in question was blood, obtained from a patient who underwent chemoradiotherapy. The origin of the receptors is a human donor with HPV-associated anogenital cancer.

The gene calls are TRBV15 and TRBJ2-5; possibly TRBD1 for D (6 bases). The CDR3 loop spans 14 amino acids. The V end lost 1 base, the J end lost 5 bases, and 11 bases lay between the germline ends. Germline CDR1 LNHNV, CDR2 YYDKDF (reference sequence). The CDR3: CATSRAQGGETQYF. The CDR3 DNA follows: TGTGCCACCAGCAGAGCACAGGGCGGGGAGACCCAGTACTTC.

This clone was counted a single time. This chain links TRBV7-9 with TRBJ1-1; the D gene is possibly TRBD1 (5 bases). V gave up 5 bases and J gave up 5 bases, with 12 bases separating them. The CDR3 spans 13 residues. The germline V gene encodes CDR1 SEHNR and CDR2 FQNEAQ (reference sequence). The CDR3 region is CASSPTRETEAFF. Here the CDR3 DNA reads TGTGCCAGCAGCCCGACCAGGGAGACTGAAGCTTTCTTT. The entire variable domain, with the rest obtained from reference TRBV7-9 and TRBJ1-1, is as follows: DTGVSQNPRHKITKRGQNVTFRCDPISEHNRLYWYRQTLGQGPEFLTYFQNEAQLEKSRLLSDRFSAERPKGSFSTLEIQRTEQGDSAMYLCASSPTRETEAFFGQGTRLTVV.

The V and J genes are TRBV5-4 and TRBJ2-1; D remains unclear. Germline V gene sequence: CDR1 SGHNT, CDR2 YYREEE (reference sequence). This CDR3 region has 13 residues. Trimming took off 3 bases at V and 5 bases at J, with 9 bases between the two ends. CDR3 sequence reads: CASSSPPNNEQFF. The DNA of the CDR3 is TGTGCCAGCAGCTCCCCGCCAAACAATGAGCAGTTCTTC.

J is TRBJ1-4 and V is TRBV11-2; 9 positions agree with TRBD1. The CDR3 has 15 amino acids. V lost 6 bases, J lost 8 bases, and 10 bases stayed unmatched. CDR1 and CDR2 from the germline V gene are SGHAT and FQNNGV. CDR3 sequence reads: CASRDTGQGEEKLFF. CDR3 sequence (DNA): TGTGCCAGCAGGGATACGGGACAGGGAGAAGAAAAACTGTTTTTT.

V gene TRBV7-9 combines with J gene TRBJ1-1; D gene uncertain. The V gene lost 5 bases and the J gene lost 5 bases, with 15 bases spanning the gap. The germline V gene encodes CDR1 SEHNR and CDR2 FQNEAQ (reference sequence). The length of the CDR3 is 14 residues. CDR3 nucleotide sequence: TGTGCCAGCAGCGAGATTAAAAGTGGAACTGAAGCTTTCTTT. Translating gives CASSEIKSGTEAFF.

This clone has more than one count but fewer than ten. The chain links TRBV5-1 to TRBJ1-1; 7 positions match TRBD1. There are 15 residues in the CDR3. V gave up 4 bases and J gave up 1 base; unmatched junction bases: 7. CDR1 is SGHRS, CDR2 YFSETQ, per germline. Written as DNA, the CDR3 is TGCGCCAGCAGCCCATTAGGGACAGCGAACACTGAAGCTTTCTTT. Translation gives CASSPLGTANTEAFF.

This chain links TRBV27 with TRBJ2-7; the D call may be TRBD1 or TRBD2 (7 bases each). Trimming stripped 5 bases from V and 2 bases from J, with 25 bases between. Germline-derived CDR1 and CDR2 are MNHEY and SMNVEV (reference sequence). The CDR3 is 18 amino acids. CDR3 region: CASSPFGRGLSSTYEQYF. In nucleotides, the CDR3 is TGTGCCAGCAGTCCCTTTGGGAGGGGGCTGTCTAGTACCTACGAGCAGTACTTC.

The chain has TRBV9 and TRBJ1-1, with 7 bases lining up with TRBD1. The CDR3 runs to 14 residues. Trimming took 5 bases from V and 0 from J; bases not matched to a gene: 4. Per the germline V gene, CDR1 is SGDLS and CDR2 is YYNGEE. CDR3 in DNA: TGTGCCAGCAGTCCGGGACAGCTGAACACTGAAGCTTTCTTT. This gives the protein CASSPGQLNTEAFF. Full variable domain (outside the CDR3, taken from reference TRBV9 and TRBJ1-1): DSGVTQTPKHLITATGQRVTLRCSPRSGDLSVYWYQQSLDQGLQFLIQYYNGEERAKGNILERFSAQQFPDLHSELNLSSLELGDSALYFCASSPGQLNTEAFFGQGTRLTVV.

This sequence joins TRBV4-3 and TRBJ2-7; TRBD1 is a possible D gene (7 bases). V gave up 3 bases and J gave up 3 bases, with 18 bases separating them. Looked up from germline, CDR1 is LGHNA and CDR2 is YSLEER. The CDR3 sequence is 16 residues long. CDR3 loop: CASSQGFGRGVYEQYF. As DNA, the CDR3 is TGCGCCAGCAGCCAGGGCTTTGGCAGGGGGGTCTACGAGCAGTACTTC.

This rearrangement joins TRBV12-5 to TRBJ1-2; TRBD1 might be the D (5 bases). V was cut by 0 bases and J by 11 bases, with 13 bases left in between. This CDR3 is built from 13 residues. CDR1 is LGHNT, CDR2 FRNRAP, per germline. The chain's CDR3 is CASGLVPPGGYTF. In DNA, the CDR3 is TGTGCTAGTGGTTTGGTACCCCCGGGGGGGTACACCTTC.

The rearrangement uses TRBV7-2 and TRBJ2-7; D perhaps matches TRBD2 (6 bases). The germline V gene has CDR1 SGHTA and CDR2 FQGNSA. CDR3 length: 13 amino acids. The V end was cut by 4 bases, the J end by 6 bases, with 13 bases between. CDR3 coding DNA: TGTGCCAGCAGCTCCGGCGGGGTGGGCGAGCAGTACTTC. Amino acids: CASSSGGVGEQYF.

This chain links TRBV7-9 with TRBJ1-1, with TRBD1 matching 7 bases. J gave up 7 bases and V 3 bases, and 5 bases lay outside the gene matches. The CDR3 extends over 13 amino acids. Germline V lookup: CDR1 SEHNR, CDR2 FQNEAQ (reference sequence). CDR3 sequence (DNA): TGTGCCAGCAGCTTTTTACAGGGGAGTGAAGCTTTCTTT. This gives the protein CASSFLQGSEAFF.

The genes are TRBV19 and TRBJ2-5; TRBD1 matches at 10 bases. The DNA end favors TRBJ2-7, so the J call may be wrong. The germline V gene has CDR1 LNHDA and CDR2 SQIVND (reference sequence). This CDR3 comprises 13 residues. DNA for the CDR3: TGTGCCAGTAGTAGGACAGGGGGTTACGAGCAGTACTTC. This encodes CASSRTGGYEQYF.

The sample holds a few counts of this clone. The chain is built from TRBV5-6 and TRBJ2-1, with 8 bases that match TRBD2. Unmatched junction bases numbered 5, after V lost 2 bases and J lost 7 bases. The CDR3 is 14 residues long. Germline V gene lookup returns CDR1 SGHDT and CDR2 YYEEEE. As DNA, the CDR3 is TGTGCCAGCAGCTTCGGGACTAGGGGTAATGAGCAGTTCTTC. Amino acids: CASSFGTRGNEQFF. Supplemented by reference TRBV5-6 and TRBJ2-1, the full variable domain reads DAGVTQSPTHLIKTRGQQVTLRCSPKSGHDTVSWYQQALGQGPQFIFQYYEEEERQRGNFPDRFSGHQFPNYSSELNVNALLLGDSALYLCASSFGTRGNEQFFGPGTRLTVL.

In the case of this clone: Other DNA sequences in this specimen translate into the identical CDR3. The chain employs TRBV30 and TRBJ1-1; no reliable D call. The germline gives CDR1 GTSNPN, CDR2 SVGIG (reference sequence). The CDR3 totals 13 residues. The germline V and J ends were trimmed by 0 bases and 0 bases, with 5 bases remaining between them. The CDR3 DNA is TGTGCCTGGAGTGTAACATTGAACACTGAAGCTTTCTTT. As protein: CAWSVTLNTEAFF.

This chain uses TRBV5-1 with TRBJ2-7; the match to TRBD1 covers 8 bases. Germline CDR1 SGHRS, CDR2 YFSETQ. The CDR3 has 15 amino acids. V trimming: 4 bases; J trimming: 2 bases; junction bases outside the gene matches: 8. CDR3 amino acids: CASSVRTGPTYEQYF. The CDR3 region has the DNA TGCGCCAGCAGCGTAAGGACAGGGCCAACCTACGAGCAGTACTTC.